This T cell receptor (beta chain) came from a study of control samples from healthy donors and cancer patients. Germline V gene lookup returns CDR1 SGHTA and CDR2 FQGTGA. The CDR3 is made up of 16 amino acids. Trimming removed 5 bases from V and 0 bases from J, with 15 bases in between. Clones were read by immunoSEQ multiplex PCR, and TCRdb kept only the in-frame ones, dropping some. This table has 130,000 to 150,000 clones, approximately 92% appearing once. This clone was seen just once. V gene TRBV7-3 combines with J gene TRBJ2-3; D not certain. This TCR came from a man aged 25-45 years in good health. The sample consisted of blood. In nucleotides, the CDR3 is TGTGCCAGCAGCCCCACGGGCGTACTAAGCACAGATACGCAGTATTTT. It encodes CASSPTGVLSTDTQYF.